This is a list of T cell receptor beta chains from one sample in a study of beta chain features in type 1 diabetes. Generated by immunoSEQ multiplex PCR, the TCRdb table keeps only in-frame clones and is missing some. The data show about 700,000 clones, 13% seen once. Sequences were obtained from naive CD4+ T cells from blood. These receptors originate from a man aged 18 to 30 with type 1 diabetes. Each CDR3 is given with its conserved first and last residue. D genes are given only for firm matches. Part of the rows lack a size; the others show once, few, many or a class for expanded clones.

TRBJ2-1 NA TRBV5-4 few CASSLGGDTLGYNEQFF TGTGCCAGCAGCTTGGGAGGGGATACCCTAGGGTACAATGAGCAGTTCTTC
TRBJ2-1 NA TRBV14 few CASSQAGAGVVYNEQFF TGTGCCAGCAGCCAAGCTGGTGCAGGGGTCGTCTACAATGAGCAGTTCTTC
TRBJ2-7 NA TRBV7-2 few CASSLETASYEQYF TGTGCCAGCAGCTTAGAGACAGCCTCCTACGAGCAGTACTTC
TRBJ1-2 NA TRBV30 NA CAWRRQETYYGYTF TGTGCCTGGAGACGACAGGAAACCTACTATGGCTACACCTTC
TRBJ1-1 NA TRBV7-9 NA CASTPNGGWADTEAFF TGTGCCAGCACCCCCAACGGGGGGTGGGCGGACACTGAAGCTTTCTTT
TRBJ1-1 NA TRBV7-2 NA CASSSASRVEAFF TGTGCCAGCAGCTCCGCTTCGAGGGTCGAAGCTTTCTTT
TRBJ2-5 TRBD1 TRBV30 few CAWRGGQGGFETQYF TGTGCCTGGAGAGGGGGACAGGGCGGGTTCGAGACCCAGTACTTC
TRBJ1-1 NA TRBV2 few CASSPGQIAGEAFF TGTGCCAGCAGCCCCGGACAGATTGCGGGTGAAGCTTTCTTT
TRBJ1-3 NA TRBV30 few CAWSKDRSSTIYF TGTGCCTGGAGTAAGGACCGGAGTAGCACCATATATTTT
TRBJ1-6 NA TRBV7-9 NA CASSPGLQNSPLHF TGTGCCAGCAGCCCAGGACTGCAGAATTCACCCCTCCACTTT
TRBJ1-2 NA TRBV29-1 NA CSVGEYRNYGYTF TGCAGCGTAGGGGAGTACAGGAACTATGGCTACACCTTC
TRBJ1-1 NA TRBV27 NA CASSRPDRNTEAFF TGTGCCAGCAGCCGCCCGGACAGGAACACTGAAGCTTTCTTT
TRBJ1-5 NA TRBV19 few CASSIPRGKNQPQHF TGTGCCAGTAGTATACCCAGGGGCAAGAATCAGCCCCAGCATTTT
TRBJ1-3 NA TRBV30 few CAWSTRQTPWGGNTIYF TGTGCCTGGAGCACCCGACAGACCCCCTGGGGAGGAAACACCATATATTTT
TRBJ2-2 TRBD1 TRBV9 few CASSVEEGTGNTGELFF TGTGCCAGCAGCGTAGAGGAAGGGACAGGGAACACCGGGGAGCTGTTTTTT
TRBJ2-7 TRBD1 TRBV2 NA CASRLTGISYEQYF TGTGCCAGCAGGTTGACAGGGATCTCATACGAGCAGTACTTC
TRBJ1-2 NA TRBV2 few CASSPTSDGYTF TGTGCCAGCAGTCCGACTTCAGACGGCTACACCTTC
TRBJ1-2 NA TRBV5-1 NA CASSPGQANYGYTF TGCGCCAGCAGCCCCGGCCAGGCGAACTATGGCTACACCTTC